This TCR beta chain was documented in a study of blood T cell repertoires in COVID-19. Study-level background: Italy, Spain and the United States were the sources of the convalescent and acute COVID-19 samples. PBMCs, B-cell-depleted T cells, or T cells provided the cDNA or gDNA that made up the material.

This CDR3 has 16 residues. Germline V gene data show CDR1 as ENHRY and CDR2 as SYGVKD. Trimming shortened V by 0 bases and J by 4 bases, and 10 bases separated the two germline ends. As originally analysed: Researchers report that nucleated cell counts were estimated from reference gene primer amplification. Some clones are missing from TCRdb's copy, which holds only in-frame ones; the method was immunoSEQ multiplex PCR. The DNA was the basis for D and trimming; V, J and clone size are from that table. The sample consists of under 350,000 clones, 80% to 90% of them appearing once. Sample: peripheral blood. The rearrangement uses TRBV10-3 and TRBJ1-6, with unresolved D. This clonotype was obtained from a man aged 35 to 55 with acute or convalescent COVID-19. The CDR3 reads CAISESQVFYNSPLHF. The CDR3 DNA is TGTGCCATCAGTGAGTCGCAGGTCTTTTATAATTCACCCCTCCACTTT.